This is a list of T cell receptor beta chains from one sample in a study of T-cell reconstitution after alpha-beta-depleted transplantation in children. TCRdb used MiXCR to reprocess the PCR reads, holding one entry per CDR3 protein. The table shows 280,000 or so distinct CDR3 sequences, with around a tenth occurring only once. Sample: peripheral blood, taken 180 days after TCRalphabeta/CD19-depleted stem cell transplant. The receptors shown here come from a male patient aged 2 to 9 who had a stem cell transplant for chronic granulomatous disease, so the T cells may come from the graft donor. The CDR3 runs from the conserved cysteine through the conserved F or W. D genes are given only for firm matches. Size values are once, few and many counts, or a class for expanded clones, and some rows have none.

CASSYGRRETQYF TGTGCCAGCAGCTACGGGAGGCGAGAGACCCAGTACTTC TRBV7-6 13 TRBJ2-5 TRBD2 many
CAINPGTTYEQYF TGTGCCATCAACCCCGGGACGACCTACGAGCAGTACTTC TRBV10-3 13 TRBJ2-7 NA many
CAISESGNTYNEQFF TGTGCCATCAGTGAGTCAGGGAACACCTACAATGAGCAGTTCTTC TRBV10-3 15 TRBJ2-1 NA many
CASSLWGQGRAFF TGTGCCAGCAGTTTATGGGGACAGGGGAGAGCTTTCTTT TRBV27 13 TRBJ1-1 TRBD1 many
CASSHPGLLNYGYTF TGTGCCAGCAGCCATCCCGGACTGCTCAACTATGGCTACACCTTC TRBV7-2 15 TRBJ1-2 NA many
CASSLGQGLLWEQYF TGTGCCAGCAGCCTGGGACAGGGGCTTTTGTGGGAGCAGTACTTC TRBV7-9 15 TRBJ2-7 TRBD1 NA
CASSGRTGGQETQYF TGTGCCAGCAGCGGCCGGACAGGGGGTCAAGAGACCCAGTACTTC TRBV9 15 TRBJ2-5 TRBD1 many
CATSRDGGTGAAPAGF TGTGCCACCAGCAGAGATGGAGGGACAGGGGCCGCCCCCGCCGGATTC TRBV15 16 TRBJ2-4 TRBD1 many
CASSRSKGVEQFF TGTGCCAGCAGCCGGTCGAAGGGGGTTGAGCAGTTCTTC TRBV3-1 13 TRBJ2-1 NA many
CASKLEGGETQYF TGTGCCAGCAAACTAGAGGGGGGAGAGACCCAGTACTTC TRBV7-2 13 TRBJ2-5 NA many
CASSLLQAPDTQYF TGTGCCAGCAGCTTATTACAGGCCCCAGATACGCAGTATTTT TRBV7-9 14 TRBJ2-3 NA many
CASSQRSFQETQYF TGCGCCAGCAGCCAAAGGTCTTTCCAAGAGACCCAGTACTTC TRBV4-1 14 TRBJ2-5 NA many
CASSLTIGIHEQYF TGCGCCAGCAGCTTGACGATAGGAATCCACGAGCAGTACTTC TRBV5-1 14 TRBJ2-7 NA many
CASRTGTLNTGELFF TGTGCCAGCAGAACCGGGACATTGAACACCGGGGAGCTGTTTTTT TRBV11-2 15 TRBJ2-2 NA many
CAISEGYEQYF TGTGCCATCAGTGAGGGGTACGAGCAGTACTTC TRBV10-3 11 TRBJ2-7 NA many
CASSLRQGGELFF TGTGCCAGCAGCTTACGACAGGGCGGGGAGCTGTTTTTT TRBV7-3 13 TRBJ2-2 TRBD1 many
CASSLRQGSTDTQYF TGTGCCAGCAGCTTAAGACAGGGCAGCACAGATACGCAGTATTTT TRBV7-3 15 TRBJ2-3 TRBD1 NA
CASSGQGIETQYF TGTGCCAGCAGTGGACAGGGAATAGAGACCCAGTACTTC TRBV28 13 TRBJ2-5 TRBD1 few
CASSGPIAGPSYEQYF TGTGCCAGCAGTGGTCCAATAGCGGGGCCCTCCTACGAGCAGTACTTC TRBV6-4 16 TRBJ2-7 TRBD2 many
CSASIGLGTSALSSYNEQFF TGCAGTGCTAGTATCGGACTAGGGACTAGCGCGTTAAGCTCCTACAATGAGCAGTTCTTC TRBV20-1 20 TRBJ2-1 TRBD2 many
CASRGGGSTYEQYF TGTGCCAGCAGGGGGGGCGGGAGCACCTACGAGCAGTACTTC TRBV7-2 14 TRBJ2-7 NA many
CASSWGAAGNTGELFF TGTGCCAGCAGTTGGGGTGCGGCGGGGAACACCGGGGAGCTGTTTTTT TRBV12-3/TRBV12-4 16 TRBJ2-2 NA many
CASSRSAVISYNEQFF TGTGCCAGCAGCCGCTCGGCGGTTATCTCCTACAATGAGCAGTTCTTC TRBV7-2 16 TRBJ2-1 NA many
CASRLWGLSTDTQYF TGTGCCAGCAGGCTTTGGGGGCTGAGCACAGATACGCAGTATTTT TRBV6-1 15 TRBJ2-3 NA many
CASSLDLGQGTNEKLFF TGTGCCAGCAGCTTGGATCTAGGACAGGGAACTAATGAAAAACTGTTTTTT TRBV5-5 17 TRBJ1-4 TRBD1 many
CASSPVRAPAEQYF TGTGCCAGCTCACCAGTCCGGGCTCCTGCCGAGCAGTACTTC TRBV18 14 TRBJ2-7 NA many
CASSRRWAADGTEGSYAQYF TGCGCCAGCAGCCGACGTTGGGCAGCCGACGGGACGGAGGGCTCCTACGCGCAGTACTTC TRBV4-3 20 TRBJ2-7 NA NA
CASSLKAGGITGELFF TGTGCCAGCAGCCTAAAAGCGGGGGGGATCACCGGGGAGCTGTTTTTT TRBV7-2 16 TRBJ2-2 TRBD2 many
CASSKNPSGGLNTGELFF TGTGCCAGCAGCAAAAACCCTAGCGGGGGCCTGAACACCGGGGAGCTGTTTTTT TRBV7-6 18 TRBJ2-2 TRBD2 many
CAWNSGRVRPYNEQFF TGTGCCTGGAATAGCGGGAGAGTGAGGCCCTACAATGAGCAGTTCTTC TRBV30 16 TRBJ2-1 TRBD2 many
CASSSGTSGYNEQFF TGTGCCAGCAGCTCCGGGACTAGCGGCTACAATGAGCAGTTCTTC TRBV7-8 15 TRBJ2-1 TRBD2 many
CASSQDRVGGITDTQYF TGCGCCAGCAGCCAAGATCGGGTAGGGGGAATCACAGATACGCAGTATTTT TRBV4-3 17 TRBJ2-3 NA NA